These 4 T cell receptor beta chains came from one sample sequenced in a study of blood T cell repertoires in COVID-19. Produced via immunoSEQ multiplex PCR; TCRdb's table is partial and in-frame only. This sample has about 150,000 clones, with about 82% found just once. The source material was peripheral blood. The receptor source for this set is a woman aged 40 to 55 with active or convalescent COVID-19.

The chain recombines TRBV5-4 with TRBJ1-1; D unclear. V lost 2 bases, J lost 1 base, and 9 bases lay in between. This CDR3 comprises 14 residues. The V gene's germline CDR1 is SGHNT and CDR2 YYREEE (reference sequence). CDR3 DNA: TGTGCCAGCAGCTTCCGATCCGGGAACACTGAAGCTTTCTTT. Translation gives CASSFRSGNTEAFF.

This chain uses TRBV9 with TRBJ2-5; 10 nucleotides align to TRBD2. J lost 5 bases, V lost 0 bases, and 7 bases had no gene match. This CDR3 comprises 16 residues. From germline, CDR1 is SGDLS and CDR2 YYNGEE. This CDR3 is CASSVASGRARETQYF. The CDR3 DNA reads as TGTGCCAGCAGCGTAGCGAGCGGGAGGGCCCGGGAGACCCAGTACTTC.

V usage is TRBV4-1 and J usage is TRBJ2-7, with 15 bases that match TRBD2. Germline V CDR1 and CDR2: MGHRA, YSYEKL. The CDR3 totals 16 residues. V dropped 1 base and J dropped 4; count of bases not matched to a gene: 2. CDR3 sequence reads: CASSQAGTSGRYEQYF. The CDR3 DNA is TGCGCCAGCAGCCAAGCCGGGACTAGCGGGAGGTACGAGCAGTACTTC.

The V gene is TRBV10-3, the J gene TRBJ1-1; 8 bases agree with TRBD1. Trimming took 6 bases from V and 1 from J; bases not matched to a gene: 4. Germline loops: CDR1 ENHRY, CDR2 SYGVKD. The length of the CDR3 is 14 residues. CDR3: CAISPDRANTEAFF. CDR3 nucleotide sequence: TGTGCCATCAGCCCGGACAGGGCGAACACTGAAGCTTTCTTT.